The source of this T cell receptor beta chain is a study of cytomegalovirus exposure and HLA in healthy donors. Clones were sequenced by immunoSEQ multiplex PCR, and TCRdb holds only the in-frame ones, with some missing. The repertoire consists of over 150,000 clones, with around 82% occurring once and the leading ten covering approximately 3%. The germline V gene encodes CDR1 SGHRS and CDR2 YFSETQ. V was clipped by 3 bases and J by 8 bases; unmatched bases: 12. The CDR3 contains 15 residues. This TCR came from a woman in her late teens or twenties in good health and CMV-seropositive. The rearrangement links TRBV5-1 to TRBJ2-3; 7 bases map to TRBD1. The sample comprised PBMCs. In DNA, the CDR3 is TGCGCCAGCAGCTCACAGGGGCCAGCTCATTCTACGCAGTATTTT. Its protein product is CASSSQGPAHSTQYF.